This T cell receptor beta chain was found in a study of T cells after yellow fever vaccination. Study details: The authors prepared low-cell-number fractions using SMART-Seq v4 Ultra Low Input. Study outcomes and limitations: Only a minor proportion of clonotypes was detected across both CD4 and CD8 compartments.

This clonotype was counted many times. Its antigen remains unidentified. Each CDR3 protein gets one entry after TCRdb re-called the 5' RACE reads with MiXCR. Among around 350,000 distinct CDR3 sequences listed, roughly 10% were seen once. Germline values: CDR1 LGHNA, CDR2 YSLEER. This CDR3 contains 17 residues. V was pared by 1 base and J by 0 bases, with 6 bases of the junction left unmatched. The J gene is TRBJ2-3, the V gene TRBV4-3; TRBD2 matches 8 bases. The receptor was derived from a man younger than 35 who received the YFV17D yellow fever vaccine. Here the sequenced sample was PBMCs, taken on the day of the first yellow fever vaccination. The CDR3 spells CASSQGASGFSTDTQYF. The CDR3 region has the DNA TGCGCCAGCAGCCAAGGGGCTAGCGGGTTTAGCACAGATACGCAGTATTTT.